The T cell receptor (beta chain) under discussion was sequenced for a study of radiotherapy plus CTLA-4 blockade in lung cancer. Study-wide findings and caveats: Interferon-beta, together with early blood T cell clone dynamics, reportedly best predicted response.

TCRdb's copy holds only in-frame clones and misses some; the assay was immunoSEQ multiplex PCR. The sample has about 62,000 clones, 65% to 85% seen once. The CDR3 is 14 residues long. With respect to this clone: Antigen specificity is unknown.

The TCR was taken from a human donor with non-small cell lung cancer who had a complete response to radiotherapy plus ipilimumab. This specimen was peripheral blood, taken from a patient treated with radiotherapy plus ipilimumab. This chain uses TRBV1 with TRBJ2-5; TRBD2 reflects the table's D call only, with no check against the DNA. TRBV1 is deemed a pseudogene. CDR3 protein: CTSSSSGMQETQYF. The DNA for the CDR3 is TGCACCAGCAGCTCCAGCGGGATGCAAGAGACCCAGTACTTC.